The 22 T cell receptor gamma chains in this list originate from one sample, sequenced in a study of gamma delta lymphoproliferative disorders and STAT genes. The receptor sequences were amplified from genomic DNA of peripheral blood mononuclear cells. TCRdb reanalysed the multiplex PCR reads with CATT. Here the sample spans approximately 2,600 gamma-chain clones, approximately 10% being singletons. Input material: blood. The receptors shown here come from a human donor in good health.

For this clone: The junction departs from germline at one end; a sequencing error may be responsible. The rearrangement joins TRGV10 to TRGJ1 or TRGJ2. Here the J gene came from matching the DNA to germline, since TCRdb omits it. TRGV10 is noted as an ORF with a role that remains uncertain. This CDR3 is 11 amino acids long. CDR3 sequence: CAGSNYYKKLF. In DNA, the CDR3 is TGCGCGGGATCAAATTATTATAAGAAACTCTTT.

By sample fraction, this clone is medium-sized. The chain is built from TRGV2 and TRGJ1 or TRGJ2. TCRdb leaves out the J gene; it was filled in here by matching the DNA to germline. V lost 0 bases and J lost 6; bases outside the gene matches: 5. The germline CDR1 and CDR2 sequences are EGSNGY and YDSYNSKV. CDR3 length equals 13 residues. The CDR3 DNA reads as TGTGCCACCTGGGACGGGCACGGTTATAAGAAACTCTTT. Amino acids: CATWDGHGYKKLF.

This clone qualifies as medium-sized (0.01 to 0.1%). This chain joins TRGV10 and TRGJ1 or TRGJ2. Germline matching of the DNA provided the J gene here, since TCRdb leaves it blank. TRGV10 is assigned to the ORF class and has an uncertain function. V lost 8 bases and J lost 12; bases outside the gene matches: 23. This CDR3 has 15 amino acids. The CDR3 here is CAAWGTPPKATGKLF. CDR3 sequence (DNA): TGTGCTGCGTGGGGAACCCCACCAAAAGCAACAGGGAAACTCTTT.

This clone is deemed medium-sized. The sample contains more than one DNA sequence encoding this CDR3. The rearrangement uses TRGV4 and TRGJ1 or TRGJ2. No J gene was available from TCRdb, and it was assigned here by a germline match of the DNA. V was clipped by 0 bases and J by 7 bases; unmatched bases: 3. The CDR3 consists of 12 residues. Germline-derived CDR1 and CDR2 are EGSTGY and YDSYTSSV. CDR3 region: CATWDGRYKKLF. As DNA, the CDR3 is TGTGCCACCTGGGATGGGAGGTATAAGAAACTCTTT.

As regards this clone: The DNA is left out, because the CDR3 cannot be placed on it with certainty; the CDR3 is given as TCRdb lists it. TRGV2 is the V gene, and the J gene was not called. The CDR3 is 20 residues long, ends included. Germline lookup yields CDR1 EGSNGY and CDR2 YDSYNSKV. CDR3: CATWDGRDIIRNSLAVEQHF.

This clone was counted between two and nine times. For this DNA, TCRdb reports the protein of a much larger clone, which diverges at residue 9, most likely from a read error; the protein presented here is translated directly from the DNA. The rearrangement uses TRGV4 and TRGJP1. The J gene is not listed in TCRdb, so it was assigned here from a DNA match to germline. V lost 2 bases to trimming and J lost 12 bases; unmatched junction nucleotides: 9. The length of the CDR3 is 13 residues. Germline CDR1 and CDR2: EGSTGY and YDSYTSSV. In DNA form, the CDR3 reads TGTGCCACCTGGGATGAGATTGGGCGGTTCAAGATATTT. This translates into CATWDEIGRFKIF.

Judged by abundance, this clone is medium-sized (0.01 to 0.1%). The CDR3 loop is CALWPALYYKKLF. For the CDR3, the DNA is TGTGCCTTGTGGCCCGCGCTTTATTATAAGAAACTCTTT. The rearrangement joins TRGV9 to TRGJ1 or TRGJ2. TCRdb gives no J gene; it was assigned here by matching the DNA to germline. CDR1 and CDR2 (germline): GITISATS, ISYDGTV (reference sequence). The J segment lost 3 bases and the V segment lost 6 bases, leaving 8 bases of the junction unmatched. The CDR3 is 13 amino acids.

In its sample, this clone is medium-sized. This rearrangement joins TRGV2 to TRGJ1 or TRGJ2. The J gene, not given by TCRdb, was assigned here from a germline match of the nucleotide sequence. This CDR3 has 17 amino acids. The V segment lost 2 bases and the J segment 3 bases; nucleotides outside the gene matches: 16. The germline CDR1 and CDR2 sequences are EGSNGY and YDSYNSKV. CDR3 amino acids: CATWDAPDIGIYYKKLF. CDR3 bases: TGTGCCACCTGGGACGCCCCTGATATAGGGATTTATTATAAGAAACTCTTT.

By sample share, this clone is medium-sized. The chain recombines TRGV8 with TRGJP1. The J gene, absent from TCRdb, was called here by matching the DNA to germline. Germline V lookup: CDR1 VENAVY, CDR2 YDSYNSRV. Trimming removed 6 bases from V and 0 bases from J; junction bases left unmatched: 4. The CDR3 contains 14 residues. CDR3 loop: CATWTDTTGWFKIF. CDR3 nucleotide sequence: TGTGCCACCTGGACCGATACCACTGGTTGGTTCAAGATATTT.

Judged by abundance, this clone is medium-sized. The V call is TRGV4, the J call TRGJ1 or TRGJ2. The J gene was missing in TCRdb and was found by matching the end of the DNA to germline. The CDR3 length is 13 residues. Trimming took 3 bases from V and 1 from J; bases not matched to a gene: 3. Germline V gene lookup returns CDR1 EGSTGY and CDR2 YDSYTSSV. CDR3 loop: CATWDSNYYKKLF. For the CDR3, the DNA is TGTGCCACCTGGGATTCAAATTATTATAAGAAACTCTTT.

In its sample, this clone is medium-sized (0.01 to 0.1%). This chain links TRGV5 with TRGJ1 or TRGJ2. The J gene, absent from TCRdb, was called here by matching the DNA to germline. Germline V lookup: CDR1 VINAFY, CDR2 YDVSNSKD. V shed 3 bases and J 5 bases; nucleotides not matched to a gene: 4. The CDR3 has 12 residues. The CDR3 spells CATWDSHYKKLF. CDR3 nucleotides: TGTGCCACCTGGGACTCCCATTATAAGAAACTCTTT.

This clone is judged medium-sized. This chain uses TRGV9 with TRGJ1 or TRGJ2. No J segment appears in TCRdb, so it was assigned here by matching the sequence to germline. The CDR3 contains 13 residues. Germline CDR1 reads GITISATS; CDR2 reads ISYDGTV (reference sequence). The V segment lost 2 bases and the J segment 3 bases; nucleotides outside the gene matches: 4. The CDR3 is CALWEGFYYKKLF. The CDR3 bases are TGTGCCTTGTGGGAGGGATTTTATTATAAGAAACTCTTT.

Relative to its sample, this clone is medium-sized. Other DNA sequences from this sample encode an identical CDR3 as well. The J gene is TRGJP, the V gene TRGV9. TCRdb offers no J gene call, so here the DNA was matched to germline to obtain one. V shed 0 bases and J 7 bases; nucleotides not matched to a gene: 3. Germline loops: CDR1 GITISATS, CDR2 ISYDGTV (reference sequence). The CDR3 extends over 16 amino acids. This CDR3 reads CALWEVRELGKKIKVF. The CDR3 DNA is TGTGCCTTGTGGGAGGTGCGTGAGTTGGGCAAAAAAATCAAGGTATTT.

The chain recombines TRGV9 with TRGJP. No J gene is reported in TCRdb; it was inferred here by comparing the DNA with germline. The junction had 22 bases not matched to a gene; V was cut back by 0 bases and J by 17 bases. This CDR3 is 19 amino acids long. CDR1 GITISATS and CDR2 ISYDGTV come from the germline V gene (reference sequence). The chain's CDR3 is CALWEVPVRGRVGQKIKVF. The CDR3 DNA follows: TGTGCCTTGTGGGAGGTGCCGGTTAGGGGGAGAGTTGGGCAAAAAATCAAGGTATTT.

Within the sample, this clone is medium-sized. V is TRGV4 and J is TRGJ1 or TRGJ2. Matching the DNA to germline supplied the J gene, which TCRdb does not give. Per germline, CDR1 EGSTGY and CDR2 YDSYTSSV. The CDR3 has 12 amino acids. Losses at the gene ends were 9 bases for V and 5 bases for J; bases not matched to a gene: 10. The CDR3 bases are TGTGCCACCATTGGTTCCAATTATAAGAAACTCTTT. Translating it yields CATIGSNYKKLF.

By share, this clone counts as medium-sized. The chain combines TRGV8 with TRGJ1 or TRGJ2. The J gene, absent from TCRdb, was called here by matching the DNA to germline. The trim removed 3 bases at V and 7 bases at J, leaving 6 bases unmatched. The CDR3 contains 12 residues. The germline V gene has CDR1 VENAVY and CDR2 YDSYNSRV. The CDR3 region has the DNA TGTGCCACCTGGGATTCGAGGTATAAGAAACTCTTT. Amino acid sequence: CATWDSRYKKLF.

By share, this clone counts as medium-sized (0.01 to 0.1%). The CDR3 here is CATWGPPFYYKKLF. The CDR3 nucleotides are TGTGCCACCTGGGGTCCACCCTTTTATTATAAGAAACTCTTT. The chain is built from TRGV8 and TRGJ1 or TRGJ2. TCRdb offers no J gene call, so here the DNA was matched to germline to obtain one. The CDR3 covers 14 residues. J gave up 3 bases and V 5 bases, and 10 bases lay outside the gene matches. Germline CDR1 reads VENAVY; CDR2 reads YDSYNSRV.

This clone is labeled as medium-sized (0.01 to 0.1%). This rearrangement joins TRGV4 to TRGJ1 or TRGJ2. The J gene was missing in TCRdb and was found by matching the end of the DNA to germline. The CDR3 is 14 residues long. The germline gives CDR1 EGSTGY, CDR2 YDSYTSSV. V lost 0 bases to trimming and J lost 4 bases; unmatched junction nucleotides: 6. As DNA, the CDR3 is TGTGCCACCTGGGATGGGGATTCCTATTATAAGAAACTCTTT. As protein: CATWDGDSYYKKLF.

This clone rates as medium-sized. The genes are TRGV9 and TRGJ1 or TRGJ2. TCRdb does not report a J gene; here it was assigned by matching the DNA to germline references. CDR3 length equals 12 residues. Germline CDR1 and CDR2: GITISATS and ISYDGTV (reference sequence). The V segment lost 0 bases and the J segment 5 bases; nucleotides outside the gene matches: 1. The CDR3: CALWEVDYKKLF. DNA for the CDR3: TGTGCCTTGTGGGAGGTGGATTATAAGAAACTCTTT.

By sample fraction, this clone is medium-sized. This chain uses TRGV2 with TRGJ1 or TRGJ2. TCRdb leaves out the J gene; it was filled in here by matching the DNA to germline. Trimming took 0 bases from V and 2 from J; bases not matched to a gene: 10. Germline lookup yields CDR1 EGSNGY and CDR2 YDSYNSKV. This CDR3 spans 16 amino acids. The CDR3 DNA sequence: TGTGCCACCTGGGACGGGCCCCTACGTTATTATTATAAGAAACTCTTT. Protein product: CATWDGPLRYYYKKLF.

This clone turned up a few times. TCRdb assigns this DNA the protein of a much larger clone, which departs from its translation at residue 9; this likely reflects a read error, and the protein shown comes from translating the DNA. The gene calls are TRGV4 and TRGJ1 or TRGJ2. TCRdb gives no J gene; it was assigned here by matching the DNA to germline. CDR1 is EGSTGY and CDR2 is YDSYTSSV in the germline V gene. The CDR3 covers 13 residues. The junction had 11 bases not matched to a gene; V was cut back by 4 bases and J by 8 bases. The CDR3 reads CATWDGTPNKKLF. Here the CDR3 DNA reads TGTGCCACCTGGGACGGAACCCCCAATAAGAAACTCTTT.

This clone is medium-sized by share. This chain connects TRGV2 to TRGJ1 or TRGJ2. Since TCRdb gives no J gene, matching the DNA to germline was used here to assign it. CDR1 EGSNGY and CDR2 YDSYNSKV come from the germline V gene. Trimming at V came to 4 bases and at J to 7 bases, leaving 4 bases not matched to a gene. This CDR3 has 11 residues. This chain's CDR3 is CATWEKYKKLF. DNA for the CDR3: TGTGCCACCTGGGAGAAGTATAAGAAACTCTTT.